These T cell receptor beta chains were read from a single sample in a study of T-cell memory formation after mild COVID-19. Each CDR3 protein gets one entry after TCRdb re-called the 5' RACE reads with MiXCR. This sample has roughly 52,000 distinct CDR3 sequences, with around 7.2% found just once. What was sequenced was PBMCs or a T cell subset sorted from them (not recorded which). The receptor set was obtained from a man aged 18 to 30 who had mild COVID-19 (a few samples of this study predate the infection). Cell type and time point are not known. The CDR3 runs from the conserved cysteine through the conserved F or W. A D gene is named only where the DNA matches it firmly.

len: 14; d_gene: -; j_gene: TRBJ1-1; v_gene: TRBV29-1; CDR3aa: CSVEEIRANTEAFF
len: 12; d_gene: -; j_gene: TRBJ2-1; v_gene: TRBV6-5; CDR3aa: CASRYIWGEQFF
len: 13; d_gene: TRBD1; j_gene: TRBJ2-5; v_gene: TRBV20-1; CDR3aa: CRATGGAQETQYF
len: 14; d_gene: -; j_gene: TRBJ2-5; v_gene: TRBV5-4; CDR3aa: CASSLYVGRKTQYF
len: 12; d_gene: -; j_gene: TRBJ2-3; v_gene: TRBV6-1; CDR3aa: CASSEWEDTQYF
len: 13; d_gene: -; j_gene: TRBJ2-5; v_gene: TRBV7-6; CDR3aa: CASIRGPGETQYF
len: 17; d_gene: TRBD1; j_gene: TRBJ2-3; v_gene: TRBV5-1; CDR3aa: CASSLGPTGGDTDTQYF
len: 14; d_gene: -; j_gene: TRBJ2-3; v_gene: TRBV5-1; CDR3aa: CASSLAWGGDTQYF
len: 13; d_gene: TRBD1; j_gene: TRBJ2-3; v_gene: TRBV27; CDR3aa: CASSLQGEDTQYF
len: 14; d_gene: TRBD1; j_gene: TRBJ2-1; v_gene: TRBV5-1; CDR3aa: CASSLGTGDNEQFF
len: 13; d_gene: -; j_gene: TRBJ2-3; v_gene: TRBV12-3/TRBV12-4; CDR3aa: CASSRTGTDTQYF
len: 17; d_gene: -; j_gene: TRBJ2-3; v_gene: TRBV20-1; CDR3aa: CSAKPRGGTSGTDTQYF
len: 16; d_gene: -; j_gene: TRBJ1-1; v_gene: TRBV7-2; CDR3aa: CASSLFGVTMNTEAFF
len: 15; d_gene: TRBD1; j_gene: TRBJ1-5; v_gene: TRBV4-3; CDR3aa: CASSQEPGGAGPQHF
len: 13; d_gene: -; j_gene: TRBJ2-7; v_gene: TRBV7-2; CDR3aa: CASSLDAPYEQYF
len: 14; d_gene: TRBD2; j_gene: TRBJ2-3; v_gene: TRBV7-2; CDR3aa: CASSLEATSGAQYF
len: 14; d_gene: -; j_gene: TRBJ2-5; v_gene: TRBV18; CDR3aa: CASSPVGGQETQYF
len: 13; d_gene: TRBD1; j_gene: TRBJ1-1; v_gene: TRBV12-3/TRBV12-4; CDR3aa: CASSLIRGTGAFF
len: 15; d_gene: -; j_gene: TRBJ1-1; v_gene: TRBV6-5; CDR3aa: CASSEGVKGNTEAFF
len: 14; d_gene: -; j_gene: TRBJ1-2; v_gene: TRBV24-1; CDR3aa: CATSNSDWTSGYTF
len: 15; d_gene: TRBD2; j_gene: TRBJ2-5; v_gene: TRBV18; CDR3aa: CASSPRSGAQETQYF
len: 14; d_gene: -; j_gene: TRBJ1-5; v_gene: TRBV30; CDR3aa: CAWSEGGLNQPQHF
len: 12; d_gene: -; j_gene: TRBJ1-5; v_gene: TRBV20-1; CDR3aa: CSARAGNQPQHF
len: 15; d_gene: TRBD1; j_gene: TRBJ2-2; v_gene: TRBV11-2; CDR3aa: CASSSDRGNTGELFF
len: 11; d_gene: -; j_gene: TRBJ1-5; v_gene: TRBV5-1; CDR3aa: CASSTPQPQHF
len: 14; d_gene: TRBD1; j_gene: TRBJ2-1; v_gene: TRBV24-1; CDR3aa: CATSDLQGEYEQFF
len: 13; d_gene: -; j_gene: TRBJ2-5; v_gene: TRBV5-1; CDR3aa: CASSGGSGETQYF
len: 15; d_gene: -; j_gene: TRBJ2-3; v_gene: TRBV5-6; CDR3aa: CASSLDTGPTDTQYF
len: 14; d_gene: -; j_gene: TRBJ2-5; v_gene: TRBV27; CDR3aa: CASTPGGGLETQYF
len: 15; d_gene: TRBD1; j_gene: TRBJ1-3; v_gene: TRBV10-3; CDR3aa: CAIRQGLGSGNTIYF
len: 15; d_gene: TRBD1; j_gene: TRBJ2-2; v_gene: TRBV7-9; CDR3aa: CASSRTGGETGELFF